A selection of T cell receptor beta chains follows, all from one sample in a study of OX40 agonist ivuxolimab in advanced cancers. Sequencing was performed with immunoSEQ multiplex PCR; in TCRdb, only in-frame clones are kept and a portion is missing. In the table there are some 100,000 clones, approximately 92% of which are singletons. The input for sequencing was CD4+ or CD8+ T cells sorted from blood, taken in a trial of the OX40 agonist ivuxolimab. The receptors here all came from an adult with an advanced solid tumor such as melanoma, head and neck, liver or kidney cancer. Both conserved end residues are part of each CDR3. The D gene is left open where the match is weak.

V	J	D	CDR3	DNA
TRBV7-3	TRBJ2-1	TRBD2	CASSSGGSSYNEQFF	TGTGCCAGCAGCTCGGGGGGGAGCTCCTACAATGAGCAGTTCTTC
TRBV7-8	TRBJ1-2	-	CASSRAGVIKYGYTF	TGTGCCAGCAGCCGGGCGGGGGTGATCAAATATGGCTACACCTTC
TRBV7-6	TRBJ2-7	TRBD2	CASSLGWTSSEQYF	TGTGCCAGCAGCTTAGGGTGGACTAGCAGCGAGCAGTACTTC
TRBV4-2	TRBJ1-1	-	CASSQDLRPDTEAFF	TGTGCCAGCAGCCAAGATCTAAGACCCGACACTGAAGCTTTCTTT
TRBV5-1	TRBJ2-2	TRBD2	CASSLGIAGGGELFF	TGCGCCAGCAGCTTGGGAATAGCGGGAGGCGGGGAGCTGTTTTTT
TRBV7-6	TRBJ2-7	-	CASSPRGGPSYEQYF	TGTGCCAGCAGCCCTCGAGGGGGGCCCTCCTACGAGCAGTACTTC
TRBV6-5	TRBJ2-5	-	CASSFGGEYQETQYF	TGTGCCAGCAGTTTTGGGGGCGAATACCAAGAGACCCAGTACTTC
TRBV27	TRBJ2-2	TRBD1	CASSFTGDTGELFF	TGTGCCAGCAGTTTCACAGGGGACACCGGGGAGCTGTTTTTT
TRBV4-2	TRBJ2-7	-	CASSQDPTEVYEQYF	TGTGCCAGCAGCCAGGACCCGACAGAAGTTTACGAGCAGTACTTC
TRBV6-4	TRBJ1-1	TRBD1	CAHPGGANTEAFF	TGTGCCCACCCAGGGGGTGCGAACACTGAAGCTTTCTTT
TRBV5-8	TRBJ2-7	-	CASSLRGLYYEQYF	TGTGCCAGCAGCTTACGGGGCCTTTACTACGAGCAGTACTTC
TRBV9	TRBJ2-2	-	CASSEQGRLAGTGELFF	TGTGCCAGCAGCGAACAGGGGAGGTTAGCGGGCACCGGGGAGCTGTTTTTT